This entry lists 28 T cell receptor beta chains sequenced from one sample in a study of blood T cell repertoires in COVID-19. TCRdb keeps only in-frame clones here, not all; method: immunoSEQ multiplex PCR. This sample has about 120,000 clones; roughly 85% occur once, and the top ten carry approximately 11%. The sequencing sample was made of peripheral blood. The receptors stem from a man older than 75 with acute or convalescent COVID-19.

This clone was seen a single time. The rearrangement joins TRBV7-9 to TRBJ2-5; D uncertain. The CDR3 is 16 residues long. V lost 0 bases and J lost 3, with 14 bases in between. The germline CDR1 and CDR2 sequences are SEHNR and FQNEAQ (reference sequence). The CDR3 DNA sequence: TGTGCCAGCAGCTTAGCGCGCTACTCCCTTAAAGAGACCCAGTACTTC. Translation: CASSLARYSLKETQYF.

The gene calls are TRBV6-2 or TRBV6-3 and TRBJ1-2; 8 bases align to TRBD1. With V trimmed by 4 bases and J by 2 bases, 3 bases remained unmatched. The germline gives CDR1 MNHEY, CDR2 SVGEGT. The CDR3 sequence is 14 residues long. The CDR3 nucleotides read TGTGCCAGCAGTTTGGCAGGGGGCAACTATGGCTACACCTTC. Translated: CASSLAGGNYGYTF.

This chain uses TRBV10-3 with TRBJ2-5, with D possibly TRBD1 on 6 matching bases. The CDR3 loop spans 15 amino acids. The germline V gene encodes CDR1 ENHRY and CDR2 SYGVKD. V was cut by 4 bases and J by 4 bases, with 16 bases left in between. In DNA, the CDR3 is TGTGCCATCAGTGCTTCACAGGGAGTTGTAGAGACCCAGTACTTC. It yields the protein CAISASQGVVETQYF.

CDR3 DNA: TGTGCCAGCAGTTTAGCCAGTTATCAGCCCCAGCATTTT. As protein: CASSLASYQPQHF. V and J are TRBV27 and TRBJ1-5; D ambiguous. The CDR3 has 13 residues. The germline CDR1 and CDR2 sequences are MNHEY and SMNVEV (reference sequence). The germline V and J ends were trimmed by 2 bases and 5 bases, with 7 bases remaining between them.

The V call is TRBV9, the J call TRBJ2-5, with TRBD2 matching over 10 bases. This CDR3 contains 16 residues. The germline gives CDR1 SGDLS, CDR2 YYNGEE. V lost 5 bases, J lost 2 bases, and 9 bases stayed unmatched. Here the CDR3 reads CASSTGSGRLQETQYF. The CDR3 nucleotides read TGTGCCAGCAGTACGGGTAGCGGGAGGTTACAAGAGACCCAGTACTTC.

The rearrangement links TRBV27 to TRBJ1-5, with D perhaps TRBD1 (5 bases). The CDR3 covers 14 residues. Germline V gene data show CDR1 as MNHEY and CDR2 as SMNVEV (reference sequence). V was trimmed by 3 bases and J by 4 bases, leaving 10 bases between them. Here the CDR3 DNA reads TGTGCCAGCAGTTTCGCAGGGAAGAATCAGCCCCAGCATTTT. This translates into CASSFAGKNQPQHF.

This clone was counted once. V is TRBV7-9 and J is TRBJ2-7; D may be TRBD2 (6 bases). Trimming left V 6 bases short and J 0 bases short, with 18 bases between. The CDR3 totals 16 residues. Germline assignment: CDR1 SEHNR and CDR2 FQNEAQ (reference sequence). The CDR3 region has the DNA TGTGCCAGCAGACCAATCCAGGCGGGACCCTCCTACGAGCAGTACTTC. It translates to CASRPIQAGPSYEQYF.

In its sample, this clone was seen once. The chain is built from TRBV7-8 and TRBJ2-2, with 8 bases that match TRBD1. In germline, CDR1 is SGHVS, CDR2 FQNEAQ. Unmatched junction bases numbered 1, after V lost 4 bases and J lost 6 bases. The CDR3 runs to 13 residues. Here the CDR3 DNA reads TGTGCCAGCAGCTGGACAGGGTCCGGGGAGCTGTTTTTT. It is translated as CASSWTGSGELFF. The variable domain in full, with the rest retrieved from reference TRBV7-8 and TRBJ2-2, is GAGVSQSPRYKVAKRGQDVALRCDPISGHVSLFWYQQALGQGPEFLTYFQNEAQLDKSGLPSDRFFAERPEGSVSTLKIQRTQQEDSAVYLCASSWTGSGELFFGEGSRLTVL.

This chain links TRBV18 with TRBJ2-7; no definite D call. V gave up 4 bases and J gave up 2 bases, with 12 bases separating them. Germline-derived CDR1 and CDR2 are KGHSH and LQKENI. This CDR3 contains 14 residues. CDR3: CASSLSDNTYEQYF. The CDR3 nucleotides are TGTGCCAGCTCACTATCCGACAACACCTACGAGCAGTACTTC.

CDR3 nucleotides: TGTGCCAGTAGTATGGGGGGGATTAATGAAAAACTGTTTTTT. Translated, it gives CASSMGGINEKLFF. The rearrangement joins TRBV19 to TRBJ1-4; D might be TRBD1 (5 bases). The V and J ends lost 3 bases and 4 bases respectively, with 9 bases between them. Germline V gene data show CDR1 as LNHDA and CDR2 as SQIVND (reference sequence). The CDR3 length is 14 residues.

This rearrangement joins TRBV7-2 to TRBJ1-1; D remains ambiguous. Trimming stripped 2 bases from V and 10 bases from J, with 14 bases between. This CDR3 is built from 13 residues. Germline loops: CDR1 SGHTA, CDR2 FQGNSA. CDR3 nucleotide sequence: TGTGCCAGCAGCTTATTGGTATTTCGGGGAGCTTTCTTT. Its translation: CASSLLVFRGAFF. The whole variable domain, remainder taken from reference TRBV7-2 and TRBJ1-1, is GAGVSQSPSNKVTEKGKDVELRCDPISGHTALYWYRQSLGQGLEFLIYFQGNSAPDKSGLPSDRFSAERTGGSVSTLTIQRTQQEDSAVYLCASSLLVFRGAFFGQGTRLTVV.

The chain is built from TRBV5-4 and TRBJ2-1; TRBD2 agrees at 8 bases. CDR1 and CDR2 (germline): SGHNT, YYREEE (reference sequence). The ends lost 3 bases at V and 5 bases at J; junction bases unmatched: 7. This CDR3 spans 15 amino acids. The CDR3 DNA follows: TGTGCCAGCAGCTCAACCCAACTAGCGGACAATGAGCAGTTCTTC. It is translated as CASSSTQLADNEQFF.

The V gene is TRBV3-1 (or the pseudogene TRBV3-2), the J gene TRBJ1-6; 9 bases map to TRBD1. The CDR3 runs 14 residues. J lost 11 bases, V lost 1 base, and 3 bases had no gene match. Germline CDR1 LGHDT, CDR2 YNNKEL (reference sequence). The CDR3 reads CASSQGTGDPPLHF. The CDR3 DNA sequence: TGTGCCAGCAGCCAAGGGACAGGGGATCCACCCCTCCACTTT.

This clone was counted only a few times. This sequence joins TRBV7-2 and TRBJ2-7; maybe TRBD2 (5 bases). Between the trimmed V and J ends, which lost 5 bases and 2 bases, there was a span of 10 bases. CDR1 and CDR2 (germline): SGHTA, FQGNSA. The length of the CDR3 is 13 residues. CDR3 coding DNA: TGTGCCAGCAGCCCGACCGGGACCTACGAGCAGTACTTC. This encodes CASSPTGTYEQYF.

The chain employs TRBV19 and TRBJ1-5, with TRBD1 as a possible D gene (5 bases). The V end lost 5 bases, the J end lost 5 bases, and 7 bases lay between the germline ends. Germline loops: CDR1 LNHDA, CDR2 SQIVND (reference sequence). CDR3 length equals 12 residues. The CDR3 loop is CASSSRDQPQHF. The CDR3 nucleotides read TGTGCCAGTAGTTCCAGGGATCAGCCCCAGCATTTT.

The J gene is TRBJ2-7, the V gene TRBV29-1; D is perhaps TRBD2 (5 bases). CDR3 length: 14 amino acids. Germline assignment: CDR1 SQVTM and CDR2 ANQGSEA. V dropped 7 bases and J dropped 0 bases, with 16 bases sitting between them. The CDR3 DNA reads TGCAGCGCCCGGACTGGACGGAGCTCCTACGAGCAGTACTTC. The encoded protein is CSARTGRSSYEQYF.

V gene TRBV19 combines with J gene TRBJ1-6, with TRBD1 identical over 11 bases. V was pared by 6 bases and J by 8 bases, with 3 bases of the junction left unmatched. Germline V gene data show CDR1 as LNHDA and CDR2 as SQIVND (reference sequence). The CDR3 has 14 residues. CDR3 region: CASSGTGGYSPLHF. Here the CDR3 DNA reads TGTGCCAGTAGCGGGACAGGGGGTTATTCACCCCTCCACTTT. Combining the CDR3 with reference TRBV19 and TRBJ1-6 gives the whole variable domain DGGITQSPKYLFRKEGQNVTLSCEQNLNHDAMYWYRQDPGQGLRLIYYSQIVNDFQKGDIAEGYSVSREKKESFPLTVTSAQKNPTAFYLCASSGTGGYSPLHFGNGTRLTVT.

This clone came up a few times. This chain uses TRBV7-8 with TRBJ1-2; D is ambiguous. V lost 3 bases to trimming and J lost 0 bases, with 14 bases between them. Germline V CDR1 and CDR2: SGHVS, FQNEAQ. The CDR3 loop spans 16 amino acids. CDR3 amino acids: CASSFSAPKPNYGYTF. The CDR3 DNA reads as TGTGCCAGCAGCTTTTCTGCCCCTAAACCTAACTATGGCTACACCTTC.

The J gene is TRBJ1-5, the V gene TRBV5-8; D gene ambiguous. Germline loops: CDR1 SGHTS, CDR2 YDEGEE. Trimming removed 4 bases at V and 4 bases at J, with 9 bases between. There are 13 residues in the CDR3. CDR3 sequence reads: CASSRGLNQPQHF. CDR3 nucleotide sequence: TGTGCCAGCAGCCGCGGACTAAATCAGCCCCAGCATTTT. The full variable domain, its missing parts supplied by reference TRBV5-8 and TRBJ1-5, is EAGVTQSPTHLIKTRGQQATLRCSPISGHTSVYWYQQALGLGLQFLLWYDEGEERNRGNFPPRFSGRQFPNYSSELNVNALELEDSALYLCASSRGLNQPQHFGDGTRLSIL.

This clone has only a few counts. The rearrangement links TRBV11-3 to TRBJ2-1; TRBD2 matches 10 bases. There are 15 residues in the CDR3. CDR1 is SGHNT and CDR2 is YENEEA in the germline V gene. V lost 2 bases to trimming and J lost 5 bases; unmatched junction nucleotides: 3. CDR3 DNA sequence: TGTGCCAGCAGCTTACAAGGACTAGCGGACAATGAGCAGTTCTTC. Its protein is CASSLQGLADNEQFF.

This sequence joins TRBV6-5 and TRBJ1-2; D unclear. Trimming left V 4 bases short and J 4 bases short, with 10 bases between. Germline V gene sequence: CDR1 MNHEY, CDR2 SVGAGI. The CDR3 totals 13 residues. CDR3 amino acids: CASSCVGCYGYTF. The CDR3, as DNA: TGTGCCAGCAGTTGCGTCGGGTGCTATGGCTACACCTTC.

The chain recombines TRBV6-1 with TRBJ1-5, with D uncertain. This CDR3 comprises 15 residues. The ends were cut back, 0 bases at V and 3 bases at J, with 9 bases in the middle. Germline CDR1 MNHNS, CDR2 SASEGT. This chain's CDR3 is CASSEASRNNQPQHF. CDR3 coding DNA: TGTGCCAGCAGTGAAGCAAGCAGGAACAATCAGCCCCAGCATTTT.

The chain couples TRBV14 to TRBJ2-3; D might be TRBD2 (5 bases). The CDR3 spans 14 residues. V lost 2 bases to trimming and J lost 5 bases, with 11 bases between them. In germline, CDR1 is SGHDN, CDR2 FVKESK. The CDR3 loop is CASSQMDFGDTQYF. CDR3 bases: TGTGCCAGCAGCCAAATGGACTTCGGAGATACGCAGTATTTT. Variable domain in full (rest from reference TRBV14 and TRBJ2-3): EAGVTQFPSHSVIEKGQTVTLRCDPISGHDNLYWYRRVMGKEIKFLLHFVKESKQDESGMPNNRFLAERTGGTYSTLKVQPAELEDSGVYFCASSQMDFGDTQYFGPGTRLTVL.

CDR3 in DNA: TGTGCCAGCAGGCCCCCGGGGGGCCAAGAGACCCAGTACTTC. Protein product: CASRPPGGQETQYF. The chain recombines TRBV5-4 with TRBJ2-5, with 7 bases fitting TRBD2. The CDR3 sequence is 14 residues long. Per germline, CDR1 SGHNT and CDR2 YYREEE (reference sequence). Unmatched junction bases numbered 5, after V lost 5 bases and J lost 1 base.

CDR3 sequence: CASRQTTGMNTEAFF. DNA of the CDR3: TGCGCCAGCAGACAGACCACAGGGATGAACACTGAAGCTTTCTTT. The chain couples TRBV5-1 to TRBJ1-1; D is perhaps TRBD1 (6 bases). The germline V and J ends were trimmed by 5 bases and 0 bases, with 14 bases remaining between them. The V gene's germline CDR1 is SGHRS and CDR2 YFSETQ. The CDR3 has 15 amino acids.

The rearrangement uses TRBV24-1 and TRBJ2-2; 10 positions match TRBD1. Looked up from germline, CDR1 is KGHDR and CDR2 is SFDVKD. Trimming at V came to 0 bases and at J to 5 bases, leaving 8 bases not matched to a gene. The CDR3 has 18 residues. The CDR3 is CATSDLEKGQGGTGELFF. For the CDR3, the DNA is TGTGCCACCAGTGATTTGGAGAAAGGACAGGGGGGGACCGGGGAGCTGTTTTTT.

This clone has more than one count but fewer than ten. The chain is built from TRBV3-1 (or the pseudogene TRBV3-2) and TRBJ2-2; D unresolved. V was trimmed by 7 bases and J by 2 bases, leaving 5 bases between them. CDR1 is LGHDT, CDR2 YNNKEL, per germline (reference sequence). The CDR3 is 12 residues long. CDR3 residues: CASNRNTGELFF. In DNA form, the CDR3 reads TGTGCCAGCAACAGAAACACCGGGGAGCTGTTTTTT.

The chain carries TRBV9 and TRBJ1-2; 7 nucleotides agree with TRBD1. V was clipped by 4 bases and J by 2 bases; unmatched bases: 2. The CDR3 extends over 13 amino acids. Germline loops: CDR1 SGDLS, CDR2 YYNGEE. The CDR3 region has the DNA TGTGCCAGCAGCCAGGGACAGAACTATGGCTACACCTTC. This sequence encodes CASSQGQNYGYTF.